The 21 T cell receptor beta chains below were found in one sample sequenced in a study of human T cells and chemical hapten exposure. Noted time point: pre-sensitization, week 0. The treatment: therapeutic diphenylcyclopropenone sensitization with weekly scalp DPC. Using its own MiXCR run on the RACE reads, TCRdb lists one record per CDR3 protein. The table lists around 110,000 distinct CDR3 sequences, 9% to 15% of them singletons. The specimen comprised whole blood, sampled in connection with sensitization to the hapten diphenylcyclopropenone (DPC). The origin of the receptors is a woman aged 45-65 years with alopecia areata. Some clones in this sample may be carry-over from other donors' samples.

This clonotype was recorded at least ten times. This chain joins TRBV5-1 and TRBJ2-1; D gene unclear. This CDR3 comprises 16 residues. Germline CDR1 reads SGHRS; CDR2 reads YFSETQ. Trimming removed 4 bases at V and 0 bases at J, with 14 bases between. The CDR3 spells CASSVTLMSSYNEQFF. In DNA form, the CDR3 reads TGCGCCAGCAGCGTGACCCTCATGAGCTCCTACAATGAGCAGTTCTTC.

This clonotype was detected a few times. The chain is built from TRBV4-3 and TRBJ1-6; D uncertain. Per germline, CDR1 LGHNA and CDR2 YSLEER. There are 17 residues in the CDR3. V lost 0 bases and J 5 bases, leaving 14 bases between the germline ends. The CDR3 here is CASSQDETRWDNSPLHF. The DNA of the CDR3 is TGCGCCAGCAGCCAAGATGAGACCAGGTGGGATAATTCACCCCTCCACTTT.

In its sample, this clonotype was seen a few times. The chain has TRBV18 and TRBJ2-1; 10 bases map to TRBD1. Trimming at V came to 1 base and at J to 7 bases, leaving 7 bases not matched to a gene. This CDR3 region has 16 residues. Germline values: CDR1 KGHSH, CDR2 LQKENI. The CDR3 sequence is CASSPLRRQGANEQFF. In DNA, the CDR3 is TGTGCCAGCTCACCACTGAGGAGACAGGGGGCTAATGAGCAGTTCTTC. Full variable domain (remainder filled in from reference TRBV18 and TRBJ2-1): NAGVMQNPRHLVRRRGQEARLRCSPMKGHSHVYWYRQLPEEGLKFMVYLQKENIIDESGMPKERFSAEFPKEGPSILRIQQVVRGDSAAYFCASSPLRRQGANEQFFGPGTRLTVL.

This clonotype has more than one count but fewer than ten. This chain joins TRBV5-6 and TRBJ2-2; perhaps TRBD1 as D (5 bases). CDR1 is SGHDT and CDR2 is YYEEEE in the germline V gene. Trimming took 5 bases from V and 4 from J, leaving 18 bases between them. This CDR3 comprises 16 residues. Written as DNA, the CDR3 is TGTGCCAGCAGTCTTGTTCAGGGAATGAGCACCGGGGAGCTGTTTTTT. Its translation: CASSLVQGMSTGELFF.

This clonotype was seen only a few times. V is TRBV12-3 or TRBV12-4 and J is TRBJ2-1, with 12 bases matching TRBD2. The CDR3 totals 16 residues. J gave up 2 bases and V 7 bases, and 6 bases lay outside the gene matches. CDR3 nucleotides: TGTGCCAGCAAGGCTAGCGGGGGGGTAGCCTACAATGAGCAGTTCTTC. Its translation is CASKASGGVAYNEQFF.

This clonotype came up a few times. This rearrangement joins TRBV28 to TRBJ1-2; 7 bases align to TRBD1. CDR3 length: 14 amino acids. V lost 6 bases to trimming and J lost 5 bases; unmatched junction nucleotides: 9. Germline lookup yields CDR1 MDHEN and CDR2 SYDVKM. CDR3 sequence reads: CASSFPGQTYGYTF. CDR3 bases: TGTGCCAGCAGCTTTCCGGGACAGACGTATGGCTACACCTTC.

There are many counts of this clonotype. The CDR3 is CSARLGASTDTQYF. DNA for the CDR3: TGCAGTGCTAGGTTGGGCGCTAGCACAGATACGCAGTATTTT. The V gene is TRBV20-1, the J gene TRBJ2-3; D is uncertain. V lost 3 bases, J lost 0 bases, and 10 bases lay in between. This CDR3 comprises 14 residues. The V gene's germline CDR1 is DFQATT and CDR2 SNEGSKA (reference sequence).

This clonotype was seen ten or more times. The chain recombines TRBV24-1 with TRBJ2-2, with 7 bases aligning to TRBD1. Trimming cost V 7 bases and J 2 bases; bases outside gene matches: 6. Germline V gene sequence: CDR1 KGHDR, CDR2 SFDVKD. The CDR3 runs 15 residues. The CDR3, as DNA: TGTGCCACCAGCCCTCAGGGGGTCAACACCGGGGAGCTGTTTTTT. Its translation: CATSPQGVNTGELFF.

V gene TRBV4-1 combines with J gene TRBJ2-5; 11 bases map to TRBD2. This CDR3 has 17 residues. The germline V gene encodes CDR1 MGHRA and CDR2 YSYEKL. V trimming: 2 bases; J trimming: 2 bases; junction bases outside the gene matches: 7. The CDR3 bases are TGCGCCAGCAGCCAAAATCCCGCTAGCGGGGGGCAAGAGACCCAGTACTTC. Residues: CASSQNPASGGQETQYF.

In this sample, this clonotype turned up a few times. The chain combines TRBV3-1 with TRBJ1-2, with no clear D. Germline assignment: CDR1 LGHDT and CDR2 YNNKEL (reference sequence). Trimming took off 4 bases at V and 0 bases at J, with 12 bases between the two ends. There are 15 residues in the CDR3. This CDR3 reads CASSPSSAANYGYTF. The DNA for the CDR3 is TGTGCCAGCAGCCCTTCCTCGGCAGCTAACTATGGCTACACCTTC.

There are a few counts of this clonotype. V usage is TRBV29-1 and J usage is TRBJ2-5; the match to TRBD2 covers 10 bases. This CDR3 contains 14 residues. Germline CDR1 SQVTM, CDR2 ANQGSEA. V was clipped by 7 bases and J by 3 bases; unmatched bases: 8. The CDR3 is CSAPTTSGEETQYF. CDR3 DNA: TGCAGCGCCCCTACCACTAGCGGGGAAGAGACCCAGTACTTC.

This clonotype was seen ten or more times. V is TRBV5-1 and J is TRBJ1-1, with 8 bases lining up with TRBD1. Germline V CDR1 and CDR2: SGHRS, YFSETQ. The CDR3 covers 13 residues. The J segment lost 5 bases and the V segment lost 3 bases, leaving 3 bases of the junction unmatched. CDR3 in DNA: TGCGCCAGCAGCTCCGACAGGGGAACTGAAGCTTTCTTT. It yields the protein CASSSDRGTEAFF.

There are many counts of this clonotype. The rearrangement uses TRBV7-2 and TRBJ1-1, with a tentative D call TRBD1 (6 bases). V was trimmed by 6 bases and J by 7 bases, leaving 12 bases between them. Germline CDR1 SGHTA, CDR2 FQGNSA. The CDR3 is 12 residues long. CDR3 bases: TGTGCCAGCAGTTCCGGACAGCGTGAAGCTTTCTTT. It is translated as CASSSGQREAFF.

This chain links TRBV7-9 with TRBJ2-7; D gene uncertain. The CDR3 extends over 13 amino acids. Germline CDR1 reads SEHNR; CDR2 reads FQNEAQ (reference sequence). V was cut by 1 base and J by 3 bases, with 7 bases left in between. The CDR3 region is CASSLGWFYEQYF. Here the CDR3 DNA reads TGTGCCAGCAGCTTAGGATGGTTCTACGAGCAGTACTTC.

This clonotype was seen more than once but under ten times. The chain couples TRBV6-5 to TRBJ1-6, with D unclear. Germline V CDR1 and CDR2: MNHEY, SVGAGI. V lost 2 bases and J 7 bases, leaving 9 bases between the germline ends. CDR3 size: 14 residues. In DNA, the CDR3 is TGTGCCAGCAGTTACGTCGAGGGCAATTCACCCCTCCACTTT. Translating it yields CASSYVEGNSPLHF.

This clonotype was observed a few times. The CDR3 loop reads CASSLALWARNIPSTDTQYF. DNA of the CDR3: TGTGCCAGCAGCTTAGCCTTGTGGGCGAGGAACATACCTAGCACAGATACGCAGTATTTT. The chain recombines TRBV11-2 with TRBJ2-3; D ambiguous. V lost 1 base, J lost 0 bases, and 23 bases lay in between. This CDR3 has 20 residues. Germline-derived CDR1 and CDR2 are SGHAT and FQNNGV.

The sample holds a few counts of this clonotype. This chain uses TRBV18 with TRBJ2-5, with D perhaps TRBD2 (5 bases). The CDR3 runs to 13 residues. CDR1 KGHSH and CDR2 LQKENI come from the germline V gene. V dropped 8 bases and J dropped 2 bases, with 12 bases sitting between them. CDR3 sequence: CASTRTPQETQYF. Written as DNA, the CDR3 is TGTGCCAGCACCCGGACTCCGCAAGAGACCCAGTACTTC.

In this sample, this clonotype turned up a few times. The CDR3 loop reads CASSESSGTGDQPQHF. CDR3 sequence (DNA): TGCGCCAGCAGTGAGTCCTCCGGGACAGGGGACCAGCCCCAGCATTTT. The chain carries TRBV10-2 and TRBJ1-5, with 10 bases that match TRBD1. The CDR3 extends over 16 amino acids. Trimming at V came to 0 bases and at J to 7 bases, leaving 6 bases not matched to a gene. Looked up from germline, CDR1 is WSHSY and CDR2 is SAAADI.

The genes are TRBV4-2 and TRBJ2-7, with 13 bases aligning to TRBD2. Germline CDR1 is LGHNA and CDR2 is YNFKEQ. The CDR3 is 16 residues long. V dropped 1 base and J dropped 2; count of bases not matched to a gene: 2. CDR3 sequence: CASSQVTSGGAYEQYF. The DNA of the CDR3 is TGTGCCAGCAGCCAAGTTACTAGCGGGGGGGCCTACGAGCAGTACTTC.

The rearrangement links TRBV28 to TRBJ2-7; 11 bases agree with TRBD1. The CDR3 runs 16 residues. CDR1 is MDHEN, CDR2 SYDVKM, per germline. The ends lost 9 bases at V and 7 bases at J; junction bases unmatched: 17. This CDR3 reads CASISGQGARLGEQYF. The CDR3 nucleotides are TGTGCCAGTATCTCCGGACAGGGGGCCCGCTTGGGAGAGCAGTACTTC.

The V and J genes are TRBV12-3 or TRBV12-4 and TRBJ1-1; 11 nucleotides match TRBD1. The CDR3 totals 16 residues. Trimming took 6 bases from V and 3 from J; bases not matched to a gene: 9. CDR3 DNA: TGTGCCAGCAGATCGGACAGGGGGCCCGTCGACACTGAAGCTTTCTTT. Amino acid sequence: CASRSDRGPVDTEAFF.